This T cell receptor (beta chain) was sequenced in a study of cytomegalovirus exposure and HLA in healthy donors. The donors (healthy individuals) were bone marrow donors. Findings of the study overall: Under in vitro conditions, a few CMV-associated chains were confirmed as specific for CMV antigens. Later work showed greater clonal expansion in HLA-associated TCR beta chains than in equally common others.

The J segment lost 4 bases and the V segment lost 6 bases, leaving 5 bases of the junction unmatched. Germline V gives CDR1 SEHNR, CDR2 FQNEAQ (reference sequence). The CDR3 runs 14 residues. PCR was performed using 60 Vbeta and 13 Jbeta primers. Here immunoSEQ multiplex PCR was the method, and the copy in TCRdb shows in-frame clones only, minus some. Of 110,000 or so clones listed, 77% are singletons. Worth noting for this clone: What it binds is not known.

The chain couples TRBV7-9 to TRBJ1-4; 7 bases align to TRBD1. The TCR sequence derives from a young man in good health and CMV-seropositive. The source material was PBMCs. The CDR3, as DNA: TGTGCCAGCAGGTCCCGACAGGGTAATGAAAAACTGTTTTTT. Translating it yields CASRSRQGNEKLFF.